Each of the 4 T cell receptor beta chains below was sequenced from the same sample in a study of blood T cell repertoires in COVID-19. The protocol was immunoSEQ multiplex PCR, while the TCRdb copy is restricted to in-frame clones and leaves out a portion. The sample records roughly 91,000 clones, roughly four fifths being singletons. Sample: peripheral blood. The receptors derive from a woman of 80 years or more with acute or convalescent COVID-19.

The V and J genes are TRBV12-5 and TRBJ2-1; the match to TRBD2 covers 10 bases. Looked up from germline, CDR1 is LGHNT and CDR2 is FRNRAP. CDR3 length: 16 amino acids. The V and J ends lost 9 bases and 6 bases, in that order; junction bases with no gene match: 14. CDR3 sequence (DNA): TGTGCTAGCCAGGGCCCTAGCGGGGGCCCCCTCAATGAGCAGTTCTTC. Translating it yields CASQGPSGGPLNEQFF. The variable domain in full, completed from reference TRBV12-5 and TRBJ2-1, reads DARVTQTPRHKVTEMGQEVTMRCQPILGHNTVFWYRQTMMQGLELLAYFRNRAPLDDSGMPKDRFSAEMPDATLATLKIQPSEPRDSAVYFCASQGPSGGPLNEQFFGPGTRLTVL.

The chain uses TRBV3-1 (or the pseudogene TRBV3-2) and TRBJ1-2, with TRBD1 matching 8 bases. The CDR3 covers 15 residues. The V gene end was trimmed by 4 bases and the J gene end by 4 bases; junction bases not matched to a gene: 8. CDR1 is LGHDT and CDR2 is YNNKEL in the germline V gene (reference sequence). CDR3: CASSPATTGAYGYTF. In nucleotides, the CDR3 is TGTGCCAGCAGCCCTGCTACGACAGGGGCCTATGGCTACACCTTC.

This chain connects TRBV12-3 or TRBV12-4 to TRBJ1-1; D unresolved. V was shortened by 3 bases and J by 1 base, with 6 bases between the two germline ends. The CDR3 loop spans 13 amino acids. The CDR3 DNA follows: TGTGCCAGCAGTTTTGGTAGGAACACTGAAGCTTTCTTT. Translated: CASSFGRNTEAFF.

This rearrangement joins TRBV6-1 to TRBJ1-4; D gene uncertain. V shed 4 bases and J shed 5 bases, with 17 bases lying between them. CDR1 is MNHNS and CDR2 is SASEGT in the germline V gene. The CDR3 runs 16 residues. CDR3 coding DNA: TGTGCCAGCAGTGCGCTTAGAACCGCCCTGAATGAAAAACTGTTTTTT. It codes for CASSALRTALNEKLFF.